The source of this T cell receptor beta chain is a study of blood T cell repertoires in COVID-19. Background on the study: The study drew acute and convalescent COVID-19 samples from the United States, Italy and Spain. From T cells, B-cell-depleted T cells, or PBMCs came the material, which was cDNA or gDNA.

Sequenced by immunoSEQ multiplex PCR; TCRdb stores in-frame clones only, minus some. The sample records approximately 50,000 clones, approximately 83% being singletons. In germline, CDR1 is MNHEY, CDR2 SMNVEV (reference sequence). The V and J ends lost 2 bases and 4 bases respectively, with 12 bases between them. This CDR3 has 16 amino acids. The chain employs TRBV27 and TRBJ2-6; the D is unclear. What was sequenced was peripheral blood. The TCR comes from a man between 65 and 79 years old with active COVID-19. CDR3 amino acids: CASSLADFRGANVLTF. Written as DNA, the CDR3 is TGTGCCAGCAGTTTAGCGGATTTCCGGGGGGCCAACGTCCTGACTTTC.